The table lists the clone carrying this TCR beta chain with a count of one. Produced via immunoSEQ multiplex PCR; TCRdb's table is partial and in-frame only. Of tens of thousands of clones listed, roughly 93% are singletons. The data stem from a study of control samples from healthy donors and cancer patients. The CDR3 spans 17 residues. V was cut by 2 bases and J by 2 bases, with 13 bases left in between. Germline values: CDR1 MNHEY, CDR2 SMNVEV (reference sequence). The source of this sequence is a woman between 45 and 65 years old with head and neck cancer. Sequencing input: PBMCs. V usage is TRBV27 and J usage is TRBJ1-6, with D tentatively TRBD1 (6 bases). Here the CDR3 DNA reads TGTGCCAGCAGTTTAGTCACAGGGTACCCCTATAATTCACCCCTCCACTTT. Translating gives CASSLVTGYPYNSPLHF.